Listed here are 7 T cell receptor beta chains from one sample, sequenced in a study of CD8 T cells in ankylosing spondylitis. One entry per CDR3 protein, called by TCRdb with MiXCR from the 5' RACE reads. This table has 200,000 to 250,000 distinct CDR3 sequences, over 9.5% appearing once. The sequenced material came from blood, either unsorted or a sorted T cell fraction (not recorded which). These receptors came from a male donor with ankylosing spondylitis or in good health (not recorded which).

This clonotype was counted ten times or more. The chain couples TRBV5-5 to TRBJ1-1; D ambiguous. This CDR3 is 13 amino acids long. Germline V gene data show CDR1 as SGHKS and CDR2 as YYEKEE (reference sequence). V shed 0 bases and J shed 4 bases, with 7 bases lying between them. The DNA of the CDR3 is TGTGCCAGCAGCTTGGGACGGACCACTGAAGCTTTCTTT. Protein: CASSLGRTTEAFF.

The chain links TRBV11-2 to TRBJ2-7; no clear D gene. V gave up 2 bases and J gave up 2 bases, with 10 bases separating them. CDR3 length: 14 amino acids. Germline V CDR1 and CDR2: SGHAT, FQNNGV. This CDR3 reads CASSLWAEAYEQYF. The CDR3 DNA follows: TGTGCCAGCAGCTTATGGGCAGAAGCCTACGAGCAGTACTTC.

This clonotype was seen repeatedly, ten times or more. The V and J genes are TRBV5-1 and TRBJ1-6, with D maybe TRBD1 (5 bases). Deletions cut 6 bases from V and 5 bases from J, with 9 bases between. This CDR3 contains 13 residues. Germline V gene sequence: CDR1 SGHRS, CDR2 YFSETQ. CDR3 DNA sequence: TGCGCCAGCAATCAGGGTAATAATTCACCCCTCCACTTT. Residues: CASNQGNNSPLHF.

The chain recombines TRBV5-1 with TRBJ1-2, with D possibly TRBD1 on 5 matching bases. Germline V gives CDR1 SGHRS, CDR2 YFSETQ. The ends were cut back, 0 bases at V and 8 bases at J, with 17 bases in the middle. The CDR3 extends over 15 amino acids. The CDR3 is CASSLGDHQEVGYTF. As DNA, the CDR3 is TGCGCCAGCAGCTTGGGGGACCATCAAGAGGTCGGCTACACCTTC.

The rearrangement links TRBV7-9 to TRBJ2-7; possible D gene TRBD1, 5 bases. CDR1 SEHNR and CDR2 FQNEAQ come from the germline V gene (reference sequence). The CDR3 consists of 16 residues. V was trimmed by 4 bases and J by 0 bases, leaving 16 bases between them. The DNA for the CDR3 is TGTGCCAGCAGCTCTACCCCAGGGCATAGCTCCTACGAGCAGTACTTC. It specifies CASSSTPGHSSYEQYF.

In its sample, this clonotype was seen many times. The rearrangement uses TRBV12-3 or TRBV12-4 and TRBJ2-1, with TRBD2 matching 15 bases. The CDR3 extends over 16 amino acids. With 8 bases clipped from V and 8 bases from J, the junction kept 10 bases outside the gene matches. DNA for the CDR3: TGTGCCAGCTCCCCGCGTGGACTAGCGGGAGGGTATGAGCAGTTCTTC. This encodes CASSPRGLAGGYEQFF.

There are many counts of this clonotype. The rearrangement joins TRBV29-1 to TRBJ2-3; maybe TRBD2 (6 bases). This CDR3 comprises 12 residues. CDR1 and CDR2 from the germline V gene are SQVTM and ANQGSEA. V was pared by 1 base and J by 5 bases, with 7 bases between. The CDR3: CSVEGAGDTQYF. The DNA of the CDR3 is TGCAGCGTTGAAGGAGCGGGAGATACGCAGTATTTT.